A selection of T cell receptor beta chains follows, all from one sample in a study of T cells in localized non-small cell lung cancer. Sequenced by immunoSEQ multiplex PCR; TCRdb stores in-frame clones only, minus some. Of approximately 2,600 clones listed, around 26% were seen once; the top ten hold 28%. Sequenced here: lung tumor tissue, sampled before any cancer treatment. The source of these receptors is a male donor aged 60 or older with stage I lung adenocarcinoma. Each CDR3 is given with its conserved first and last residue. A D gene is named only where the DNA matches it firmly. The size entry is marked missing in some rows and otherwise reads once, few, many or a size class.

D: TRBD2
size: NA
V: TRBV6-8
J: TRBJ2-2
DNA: TGTGCCAGTCATCGGGGGGGCCAGAACACCGGGGAGCTGTTTTTT
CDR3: CASHRGGQNTGELFF

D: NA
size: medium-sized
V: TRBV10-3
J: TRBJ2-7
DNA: TGTGCCATCAGCCCCGGACCTAGGGAGCAGTACTTC
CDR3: CAISPGPREQYF

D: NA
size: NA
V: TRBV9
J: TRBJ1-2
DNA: TGTGCCAGCAGCGCTGAAACAGGCGTCTACTATGGCTACACCTTC
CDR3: CASSAETGVYYGYTF

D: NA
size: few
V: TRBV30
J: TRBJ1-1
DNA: TGTGCCTGGAGTGTTCCGGGGATGAACACTGAAGCTTTCTTT
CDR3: CAWSVPGMNTEAFF

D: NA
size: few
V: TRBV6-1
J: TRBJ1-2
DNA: TGTGCCAGCAGTGAAGCTAAGGGACTTGGCTACACCTTC
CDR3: CASSEAKGLGYTF

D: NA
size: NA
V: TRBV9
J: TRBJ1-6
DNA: TGTGCCCTTGGGTGGGATAATTCACCCCTCCACTTT
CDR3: CALGWDNSPLHF

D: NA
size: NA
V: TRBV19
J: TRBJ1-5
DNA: TGTGCCAGTGAGTTAGGTAGCAATCAGCCCCAGCATTTT
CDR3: CASELGSNQPQHF

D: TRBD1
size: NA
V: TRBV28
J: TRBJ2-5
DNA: TGTGCCAGCACCCAAGGGGACAGGGAAGAGACCCAGTACTTC
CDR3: CASTQGDREETQYF

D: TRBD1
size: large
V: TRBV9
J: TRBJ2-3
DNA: TGTGCCAGCAGCGCAGGACAGGGGCCAGATACGCAGTATTTT
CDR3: CASSAGQGPDTQYF

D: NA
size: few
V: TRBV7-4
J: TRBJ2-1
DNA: TGTGCCAGCAGCTTAGGACTGTTCCCCTCTGAGCAGTTCTTC
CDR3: CASSLGLFPSEQFF

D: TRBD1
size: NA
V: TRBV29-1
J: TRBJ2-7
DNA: TGCAGCGCTGAGACAGGGTCCTACGAGCAGTACTTC
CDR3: CSAETGSYEQYF

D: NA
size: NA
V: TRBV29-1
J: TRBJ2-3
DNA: TGCAGCGTTGAATTCGCGCACACAGATATGCAGTATTTT
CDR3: CSVEFAHTDMQYF

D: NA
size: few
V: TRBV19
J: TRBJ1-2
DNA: TGTGCCAGTAGCCTCCCCAGTGAAGGGACCGGCTACACCTTC
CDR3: CASSLPSEGTGYTF

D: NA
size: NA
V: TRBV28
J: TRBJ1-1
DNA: TGTGCCAGCCTAATTTGGGGCGTTGAAGCTTTCTTT
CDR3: CASLIWGVEAFF

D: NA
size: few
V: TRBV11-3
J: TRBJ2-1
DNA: TGTGCCAGCAGCTTAGTACAGGGTGGGCCCAATGAGCAGTTCTTC
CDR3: CASSLVQGGPNEQFF

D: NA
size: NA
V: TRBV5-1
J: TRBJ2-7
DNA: TGCGCCAGCAGCTTGGGCGCGAGCTCTCCCGAGCAGTACTTC
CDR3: CASSLGASSPEQYF

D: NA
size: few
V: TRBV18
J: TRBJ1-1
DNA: TGTGCCAGCCTCACCTCACTGGTGAACACTGAAGCTTTCTTT
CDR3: CASLTSLVNTEAFF

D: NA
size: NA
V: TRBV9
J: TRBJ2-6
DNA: TGTGCCAGCAGCGCAGCTGGGGGCTCTGGGGCCAACGTCCTGACTTTC
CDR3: CASSAAGGSGANVLTF

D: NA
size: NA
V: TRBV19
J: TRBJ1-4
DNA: TGTGCCAGTAGTCACAGGGCCCGCTCAACTAATGAAAAACTGTTTTTT
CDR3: CASSHRARSTNEKLFF